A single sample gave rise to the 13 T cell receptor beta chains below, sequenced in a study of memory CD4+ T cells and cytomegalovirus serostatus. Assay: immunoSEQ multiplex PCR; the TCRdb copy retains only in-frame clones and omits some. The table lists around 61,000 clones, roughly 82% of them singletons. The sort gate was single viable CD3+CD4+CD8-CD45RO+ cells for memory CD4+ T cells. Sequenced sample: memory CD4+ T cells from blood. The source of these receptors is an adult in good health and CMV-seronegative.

CDR3 protein: CAIKPGGQNTEAFF. The CDR3, as DNA: TGTGCCATCAAGCCAGGGGGCCAGAACACTGAAGCTTTCTTT. The V and J genes are TRBV10-3 and TRBJ1-1; the match to TRBD1 covers 8 bases. CDR3 length: 14 residues. J lost 1 base, V lost 7 bases, and 5 bases had no gene match. The V gene's germline CDR1 is ENHRY and CDR2 SYGVKD.

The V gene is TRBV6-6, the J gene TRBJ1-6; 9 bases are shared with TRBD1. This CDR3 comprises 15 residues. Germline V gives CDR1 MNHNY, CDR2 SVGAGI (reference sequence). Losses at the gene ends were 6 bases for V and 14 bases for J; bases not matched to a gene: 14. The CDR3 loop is CASRQLTGGLGTLHF. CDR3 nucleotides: TGTGCCAGCAGGCAGTTAACAGGGGGCCTAGGGACCCTCCACTTT.

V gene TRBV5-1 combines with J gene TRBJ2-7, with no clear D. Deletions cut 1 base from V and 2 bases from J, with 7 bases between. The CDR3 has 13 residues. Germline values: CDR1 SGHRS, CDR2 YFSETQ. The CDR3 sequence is CASSLISTYEQYF. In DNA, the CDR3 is TGCGCCAGCAGCTTGATCTCGACCTACGAGCAGTACTTC.

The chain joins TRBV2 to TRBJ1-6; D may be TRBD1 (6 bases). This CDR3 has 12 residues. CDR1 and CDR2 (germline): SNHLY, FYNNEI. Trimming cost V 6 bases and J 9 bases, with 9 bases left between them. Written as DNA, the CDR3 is TGTGCCAGCAGCGTCAGGGGTTCACCCCTCCACTTT. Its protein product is CASSVRGSPLHF.

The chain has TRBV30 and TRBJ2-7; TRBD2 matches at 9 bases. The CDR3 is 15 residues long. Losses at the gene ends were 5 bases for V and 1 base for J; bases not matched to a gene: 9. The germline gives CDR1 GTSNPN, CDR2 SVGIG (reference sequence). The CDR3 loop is CAWVPLAGRSYEQYF. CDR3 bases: TGTGCCTGGGTCCCCCTAGCGGGGCGATCCTACGAGCAGTACTTC. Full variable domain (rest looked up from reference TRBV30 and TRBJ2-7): SQTIHQWPATLVQPVGSPLSLECTVEGTSNPNLYWYRQAAGRGLQLLFYSVGIGQISSEVPQNLSASRPQDRQFILSSKKLLLSDSGFYLCAWVPLAGRSYEQYFGPGTRLTVT.

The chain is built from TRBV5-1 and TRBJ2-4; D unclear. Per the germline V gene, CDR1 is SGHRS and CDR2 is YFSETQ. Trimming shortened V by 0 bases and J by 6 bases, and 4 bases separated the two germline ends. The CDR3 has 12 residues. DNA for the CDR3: TGCGCCAGCAGCTTGGGGGGAAACATTCAGTACTTC. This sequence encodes CASSLGGNIQYF.

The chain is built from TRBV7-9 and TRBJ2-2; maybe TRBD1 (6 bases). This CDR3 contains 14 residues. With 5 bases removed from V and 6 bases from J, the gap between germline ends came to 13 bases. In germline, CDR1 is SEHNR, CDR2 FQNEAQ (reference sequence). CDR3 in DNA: TGTGCCAGCAGCCATCTCAGGGGAGCCGGGGAGCTGTTTTTT. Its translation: CASSHLRGAGELFF.

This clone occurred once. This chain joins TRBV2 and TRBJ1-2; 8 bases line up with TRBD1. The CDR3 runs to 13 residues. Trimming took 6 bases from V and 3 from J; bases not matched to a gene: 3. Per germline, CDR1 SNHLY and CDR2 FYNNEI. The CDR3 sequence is CASSLDRDYGYTF. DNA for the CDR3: TGTGCCAGCAGCCTGGACAGGGACTATGGCTACACCTTC.

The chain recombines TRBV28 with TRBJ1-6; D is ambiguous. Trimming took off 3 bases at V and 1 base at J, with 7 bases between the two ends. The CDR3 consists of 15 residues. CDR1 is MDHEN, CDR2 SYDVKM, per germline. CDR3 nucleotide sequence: TGTGCCAGCAGTTTTACCCATTCCTATAATTCACCCCTCCACTTT. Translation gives CASSFTHSYNSPLHF.

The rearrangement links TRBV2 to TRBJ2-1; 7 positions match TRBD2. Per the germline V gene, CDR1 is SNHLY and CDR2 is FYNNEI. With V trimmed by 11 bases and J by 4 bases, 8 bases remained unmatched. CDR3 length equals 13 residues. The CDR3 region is CAGTSDLYNEQFF. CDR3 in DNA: TGTGCCGGAACTAGCGACTTATACAATGAGCAGTTCTTC.

CDR3 nucleotide sequence: TGCGCCAGCAGTGAGTCCCACTTCCAAGAGACCCAGTACTTC. Encoded protein: CASSESHFQETQYF. This chain links TRBV10-1 with TRBJ2-5; D remains ambiguous. Germline values: CDR1 WNHNN, CDR2 SYGVQD (reference sequence). Trimming stripped 0 bases from V and 1 base from J, with 6 bases between. CDR3 size: 14 residues.

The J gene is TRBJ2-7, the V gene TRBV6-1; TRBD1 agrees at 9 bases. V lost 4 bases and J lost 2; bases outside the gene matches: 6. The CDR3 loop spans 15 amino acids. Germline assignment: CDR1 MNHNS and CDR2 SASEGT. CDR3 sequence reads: CASSGSGTGTYEQYF. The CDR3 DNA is TGTGCCAGCAGTGGCTCCGGGACAGGGACCTACGAGCAGTACTTC.

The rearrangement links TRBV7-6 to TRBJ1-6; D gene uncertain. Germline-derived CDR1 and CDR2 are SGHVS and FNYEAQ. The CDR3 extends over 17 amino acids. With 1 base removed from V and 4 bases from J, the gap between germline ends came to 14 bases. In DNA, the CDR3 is TGTGCCAGCAGCTTAGGTAGCAGGAGCCATTATAATTCACCCCTCCACTTT. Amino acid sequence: CASSLGSRSHYNSPLHF.